Following are 28 T cell receptor beta chains from one sample sequenced in a study of CD8+ T cells in alopecia areata (dated by TCRdb to 2017 to 2018). Cells from mouse cutaneous lymph nodes were pooled, stained for CD4, CD8alpha, NKG2D, NKG2ACE and other markers, and then sorted on a BD Influx. Library creation used the immunoSEQ multiplex PCR assay. To provide template for TCR sequencing, every sample had RNA extracted and reverse transcribed into cDNA. The source is immuneACCESS, and TCRdb retained only in-frame sequences with V and J called. Part of the clones is not carried over; for the studies checked, unresolved V genes explain less than half of this, and the remainder is unexplained. The table for this sample lists about 6,000 clones, none of them counted only once. The ten largest clones take up 32% of the sample. Source material: CD8+ T cells sorted from a lymph node. These TCRs come from a C3H/HeJ mouse with alopecia areata. Regarding MHC type, mice of this strain are H2-k.

On this clone: The germline and genes are mouse ones. The observed sequence ends 4 residues before the CDR3 terminus, with the missing tail filled in from the germline J gene. The genes are TRBV19 and TRBJ1-1; D is uncertain. CDR1 and CDR2 from the germline V gene are FNHDT and SITEND (reference sequence). The CDR3 covers 11 residues. The V end was cut by 0 bases, the J end by 4 bases, with 1 base between. The CDR3 is CASSIGTEVFF. The part of the CDR3 DNA that was read is TGTGCCAGCAGTATAGGCACA.

This clone was detected a few times. The listed genes are named as in mouse. The sequence runs out 4 residues before the end of the CDR3; the remainder is reconstructed from the germline J gene. The rearrangement links TRBV16 to TRBJ2-5, with a tentative D call TRBD2 (6 bases). The CDR3 is 13 amino acids. Looked up from germline, CDR1 is SGHSA and CDR2 is FRNQAP. This chain's CDR3 is CASSWGVEDTQYF. The sequenced CDR3 bases are TGTGCAAGCAGCTGGGGGGTGGAAGAC.

This clone was counted at least ten times. Gene names are mouse gene names. The read gets to within 4 residues of the CDR3 end, and the germline J gene fills in the rest. The gene calls are TRBV12-1 and TRBJ2-4; 11 nucleotides agree with TRBD2. V was clipped by 0 bases and J by 0 bases; unmatched bases: 4. Germline V gives CDR1 SGHSN, CDR2 HYEKVE. The CDR3 spans 17 residues. The CDR3 loop is CASSLLGLGGSQNTLYF. Partial CDR3 DNA: TGTGCCAGCTCTCTCCTCGGACTGGGGGGTAGTCAAAAC.

This clone was observed many times. Mouse gene names apply. The read falls 4 residues short of the CDR3 end, and the missing part is taken from the germline J gene. The chain is built from TRBV16 and TRBJ1-1; D ambiguous. The V gene lost 6 bases and the J gene lost 0 bases, with 5 bases spanning the gap. Germline values: CDR1 SGHSA, CDR2 FRNQAP. This CDR3 is built from 12 residues. CDR3 in amino acids: CASRTSNTEVFF. Incomplete CDR3 DNA: TGTGCAAGCAGAACATCAAACACA.

This clone has just a few counts. The gene names given are mouse names. The read is 4 residues too short to cover the CDR3 end, so that end is filled in from the germline J gene. This sequence joins TRBV1 and TRBJ2-1; 11 bases match TRBD1. There are 14 residues in the CDR3. Germline loops: CDR1 NSQYPW, CDR2 LRSPGD (reference sequence). This chain's CDR3 is CTCSGTGGWAEQFF. The sequenced CDR3 bases are TGCACCTGCAGTGGGACAGGGGGCTGGGCT.

This clone showed up many times. Genes here carry mouse names. Sequencing ends 4 residues short of the CDR3 end; the germline J gene provides the rest. This sequence joins TRBV13-3 and TRBJ2-3; 12 positions match TRBD2. The junction had 7 bases not matched to a gene; V was cut back by 6 bases and J by 2 bases. The CDR3 is made up of 16 amino acids. Germline-derived CDR1 and CDR2 are NNHDY and SYVADS. The CDR3 spells CASTLGLGGSAETLYF. The sequenced part of the CDR3 DNA is TGTGCCAGCACCCTGGGACTGGGGGGATCTGCAGAA.

This clone is large in the sample. Gene and germline names: mouse. Partial CDR3 DNA: TGTGCCAGCACCCCCTGGGGGGGCTCCTAT. Translating it yields CASTPWGGSY. The full CDR3 protein is CASTPWGGSYEQYF. This chain links TRBV13-3 with TRBJ2-7, with 9 bases that match TRBD2. Read data end 4 residues before the CDR3 end; the end is taken from the germline J gene. Per germline, CDR1 NNHDY and CDR2 SYVADS. V lost 6 bases, J lost 0 bases, and 4 bases stayed unmatched. The CDR3 covers 14 residues.

This clone has at least ten counts. The genes are named according to mouse. The CDR3 extends 4 residues past the end of the read, so its final part is completed from the germline J gene. The chain is built from TRBV13-3 and TRBJ1-2, with D possibly TRBD1 on 6 matching bases. Germline-derived CDR1 and CDR2 are NNHDY and SYVADS. Between the trimmed V and J ends, which lost 4 bases and 3 bases, there was a span of 10 bases. This CDR3 spans 13 amino acids. The CDR3 spells CASSPRGDSDYTF. CDR3 DNA, as far as it was read: TGTGCCAGCAGTCCCAGGGGCGACTCC.

This clone was seen at least ten times. The germline and genes are mouse ones. With the read ending 4 residues before the CDR3 end, the germline J gene is used to fill in that end. V is TRBV13-1 and J is TRBJ2-4; 8 bases agree with TRBD2. Germline loops: CDR1 NSHNY, CDR2 SYGAGN. Germline trimming cut 0 bases from V and 0 bases from J; bases unmatched to any gene: 6. This CDR3 comprises 17 residues. The CDR3 reads CASSDAPGGPSQNTLYF. CDR3 DNA (partial): TGTGCCAGCAGTGATGCACCTGGGGGGCCCAGTCAAAAC.

There are many counts of this clone. Here the gene names and germline are mouse. The DNA ends 4 residues before the CDR3 does, and the rest of the CDR3 is filled in from the germline J gene. This rearrangement joins TRBV13-3 to TRBJ2-5; D remains unclear. V lost 5 bases and J 0 bases, leaving 7 bases between the germline ends. The CDR3 spans 13 residues. Germline loops: CDR1 NNHDY, CDR2 SYVADS. CDR3 loop: CASRRVNQDTQYF. The CDR3 DNA, read in part, is TGTGCCAGCAGGAGGGTTAACCAAGAC.

This clone was found many times. Here the gene names and germline are mouse. The sequenced fragment ends 4 residues before the CDR3 boundary, so the rest is inferred from the germline J gene. V and J are TRBV13-3 and TRBJ1-2; D perhaps matches TRBD1 (5 bases). Germline V gene sequence: CDR1 NNHDY, CDR2 SYVADS. This CDR3 spans 13 amino acids. Trimming took 2 bases from V and 0 from J, leaving 5 bases between them. The sequenced CDR3 bases are TGTGCCAGCAGTGAAGGGGCAAACTCC. Residues: CASSEGANS. The CDR3 in its entirety is CASSEGANSDYTF.

Remarks on this clone: Gene names denote mouse genes. The read comes to an end 4 residues before the CDR3 does, leaving the germline J gene to fill in the end. The chain is built from TRBV13-2 and TRBJ2-4; D might be TRBD1 (6 bases). CDR3 length: 14 amino acids. V dropped 5 bases and J dropped 1 base, with 11 bases sitting between them. Per germline, CDR1 NNHNN and CDR2 SYGAGS (reference sequence). CDR3 bases read: TGTGCCAGCGGCCACAGGGAACGTCAAAAC. It specifies CASGHRERQN. The whole CDR3 protein is CASGHRERQNTLYF.

This clone was seen at least ten times. Gene names are mouse gene names. The read terminates 4 residues ahead of where the CDR3 ends, so the germline J gene completes it. This chain joins TRBV29 and TRBJ2-1, with 12 positions matching TRBD1. Per germline, CDR1 MSHET and CDR2 SYDVDS. The CDR3 is 14 residues long. The chain's CDR3 is CASTPGQGAPEQFF. The sequenced CDR3 bases are TGTGCTAGCACCCCGGGACAGGGGGCGCCT.

Concerning this clone itself: Mouse gene names apply. With the read ending 4 residues before the CDR3 end, the germline J gene is used to fill in that end. The chain has TRBV1 and TRBJ2-5, with TRBD2 matching over 7 bases. The V gene's germline CDR1 is NSQYPW and CDR2 LRSPGD (reference sequence). The CDR3 consists of 16 residues. Partial CDR3 DNA: TGCACCTGCAGTGCAGATCGGGGGGGAAAGGAAGAC. The encoded protein is CTCSADRGGKED. The whole CDR3 sequence reads CTCSADRGGKEDTQYF.

Ten or more counts support this clone. The gene names here belong to mouse. The CDR3 end is not reached by the read, which stops 4 residues before it; the germline J gene fills it in. The chain uses TRBV16 and TRBJ1-2; D perhaps matches TRBD1 (6 bases). Germline lookup yields CDR1 SGHSA and CDR2 FRNQAP. V was clipped by 0 bases and J by 3 bases, with 8 bases between them. The CDR3 has 14 residues. CDR3 region: CASSLDRGDSDYTF. The sequenced part of the CDR3 DNA is TGTGCAAGCAGCTTAGACAGGGGAGACTCC.

This clone was counted at least ten times. The genes and germline here are from mouse. The read comes to an end 4 residues before the CDR3 does, leaving the germline J gene to fill in the end. The chain links TRBV13-3 to TRBJ1-2; no clear D gene. This CDR3 comprises 14 residues. CDR1 and CDR2 from the germline V gene are NNHDY and SYVADS. V was clipped by 0 bases and J by 0 bases, with 6 bases between them. The covered CDR3 bases are TGTGCCAGCAGTGATGTGACATCAAACTCC. Amino acids: CASSDVTSNS. The CDR3 in full is CASSDVTSNSDYTF.

This clone was counted a few times. Gene names denote mouse genes. From the germline J gene comes the end of the CDR3, since the read stops 4 residues before it. V gene TRBV13-3 combines with J gene TRBJ2-4; 9 bases fit TRBD2. CDR3 length: 15 amino acids. The germline CDR1 and CDR2 sequences are NNHDY and SYVADS. CDR3 DNA, as far as it was read: TGTGCCAGCAGGTCTCCTTACTGGGGGGAAAAC. Amino acid sequence: CASRSPYWGEN. The whole CDR3 region reads CASRSPYWGENTLYF.

This clone occurred many times. The gene names here belong to mouse. With the read ending 4 residues before the CDR3 end, the germline J gene is used to fill in that end. The chain is built from TRBV16 and TRBJ1-2; D may be TRBD1 (6 bases). V was trimmed by 5 bases and J by 0 bases, leaving 7 bases between them. CDR1 and CDR2 (germline): SGHSA, FRNQAP. The CDR3 has 13 amino acids. The CDR3 loop is CASSPGANSDYTF. The sequenced CDR3 bases are TGTGCAAGCAGCCCAGGGGCAAACTCC.

This clone was observed at least ten times. The genes and germline here are from mouse. The DNA ends 4 residues before the CDR3 does, and the rest of the CDR3 is filled in from the germline J gene. The rearrangement uses TRBV13-3 and TRBJ2-5, with 7 bases matching TRBD2. Germline V gene data show CDR1 as NNHDY and CDR2 as SYVADS. Trimming cost V 4 bases and J 3 bases; bases outside gene matches: 8. The CDR3 loop spans 15 amino acids. The CDR3 spells CASSPYRLGQDTQYF. The part of the CDR3 DNA that was read is TGTGCCAGCAGTCCCTATCGACTGGGACAAGAC.

Details on this clone: Gene names refer to mouse genes. Other DNA sequences in this specimen translate into the identical CDR3. The CDR3 DNA, read in part, is TGCACCTGCAGTGCAGATAGAACTGGGTTTAACCAAGAC. Its translation is CTCSADRTGFNQD. In full, the CDR3 reads CTCSADRTGFNQDTQYF. The rearrangement links TRBV1 to TRBJ2-5; TRBD2 is a possible D gene (6 bases). The read halts 4 residues ahead of the CDR3 end, with the missing end drawn from the germline J gene. Trimming removed 0 bases from V and 0 bases from J, with 13 bases in between. The germline gives CDR1 NSQYPW, CDR2 LRSPGD (reference sequence). The CDR3 sequence is 17 residues long.

This clone was recorded at least ten times. Any gene name here is a mouse gene name. The read finishes 4 residues shy of the CDR3 end, and the germline J gene is used to complete it. The chain combines TRBV29 with TRBJ2-2; D is possibly TRBD2 (7 bases). The germline gives CDR1 MSHET, CDR2 SYDVDS. This CDR3 has 15 residues. Trimming left V 6 bases short and J 0 bases short, with 11 bases between. CDR3 region: CASRIGGANTGQLYF. Partial CDR3 DNA: TGTGCTAGCAGGATAGGGGGGGCAAACACCGGG.

This clone is medium-sized. Mouse names are used for the genes. The read comes to an end 4 residues before the CDR3 does, leaving the germline J gene to fill in the end. This chain joins TRBV17 and TRBJ2-7; 10 positions match TRBD2. CDR3 size: 14 residues. V lost 6 bases and J lost 3; bases outside the gene matches: 5. Germline V CDR1 and CDR2: MNHDT, YYDKIL. The CDR3 loop is CASRPGLGIYEQYF. The CDR3 bases that were read are TGTGCTAGCAGGCCGGGACTGGGGATCTAT.

This clone was counted many times. All gene names here are mouse names. The CDR3 end lies 4 residues beyond the end of the read and is filled in from the germline J gene. The chain is built from TRBV31 and TRBJ2-3, with 7 bases fitting TRBD2. CDR1 and CDR2 (germline): GKSSPN, SITVG. The CDR3 runs 15 residues. The V and J ends lost 1 base and 0 bases, in that order; junction bases with no gene match: 4. The CDR3 region is CAWSRGGGSAETLYF. CDR3 DNA, as far as it was read: TGTGCCTGGAGTCGGGGTGGGGGGAGTGCAGAA.

Worth noting for this clone: Each gene name is a mouse one. Read coverage stops 4 residues before the CDR3 terminus; the germline J gene supplies the remainder. The chain couples TRBV13-2 to TRBJ2-1; the match to TRBD2 covers 9 bases. Trimming took 0 bases from V and 3 from J; bases not matched to a gene: 4. The CDR3 totals 16 residues. CDR1 NNHNN and CDR2 SYGAGS come from the germline V gene (reference sequence). The CDR3 DNA, read in part, is TGTGCCAGCGGTGATGGTGGGGGGGCGCGCTATGCT. Translation gives CASGDGGGARYA. In full, the CDR3 reads CASGDGGGARYAEQFF.

This clone has ten or more counts. Here the gene names and germline are mouse. The read terminates 4 residues ahead of where the CDR3 ends, so the germline J gene completes it. The V gene is TRBV31, the J gene TRBJ2-1, with 7 bases that match TRBD2. This CDR3 spans 14 amino acids. Germline-derived CDR1 and CDR2 are GKSSPN and SITVG. V lost 0 bases and J lost 3; bases outside the gene matches: 2. CDR3 residues: CAWSLVGGYAEQFF. CDR3 DNA (partial): TGTGCCTGGAGTCTAGTGGGGGGCTATGCT.

This clone was seen ten or more times. Germline and genes here are mouse. The observed sequence ends 4 residues before the CDR3 terminus, with the missing tail filled in from the germline J gene. V is TRBV1 and J is TRBJ2-7; 10 positions match TRBD1. Germline CDR1 NSQYPW, CDR2 LRSPGD (reference sequence). This CDR3 is 14 amino acids long. The covered CDR3 bases are TGCACCTGCAGTTCCCGGACAGGGGGGTAT. This codes for CTCSSRTGGY. The whole CDR3 region reads CTCSSRTGGYEQYF. The variable domain in full, with the rest retrieved from reference TRBV1 and TRBJ2-7, is VTLLEQNPRWRLVPRGQAVNLRCILKNSQYPWMSWYQQDLQKQLQWLFTLRSPGDKEVKSLPGADYLATRVTDTELRLQVANMSQGRTLYCTCSSRTGGYEQYFGPGTRLTVL.

This clone was found a few times. Gene labels here are mouse ones. The sequence runs out 4 residues before the end of the CDR3; the remainder is reconstructed from the germline J gene. The genes are TRBV13-2 and TRBJ2-2, with TRBD1 identical over 7 bases. V shed 3 bases, J shed 4 bases, and the junction held 9 bases outside the gene matches. The CDR3 consists of 16 residues. In germline, CDR1 is NNHNN, CDR2 SYGAGS (reference sequence). Partial CDR3 DNA: TGTGCCAGCGGTGGCAGACAGGGACGGGGCACCGGG. Protein: CASGGRQGRGTG. The complete CDR3 reads CASGGRQGRGTGQLYF.

Concerning this clone itself: Here the gene names and germline are mouse. The CDR3 end lies 4 residues beyond the end of the read and is filled in from the germline J gene. The rearrangement links TRBV13-3 to TRBJ1-2; D may be TRBD1 (6 bases). Trimming shortened V by 3 bases and J by 0 bases, and 12 bases separated the two germline ends. CDR3 length: 15 amino acids. Germline V gives CDR1 NNHDY, CDR2 SYVADS. CDR3 DNA (partial): TGTGCCAGCAGTGCCCACAGGGAGGCAAACTCC. Protein sequence: CASSAHREANS. The entire CDR3 protein is CASSAHREANSDYTF.